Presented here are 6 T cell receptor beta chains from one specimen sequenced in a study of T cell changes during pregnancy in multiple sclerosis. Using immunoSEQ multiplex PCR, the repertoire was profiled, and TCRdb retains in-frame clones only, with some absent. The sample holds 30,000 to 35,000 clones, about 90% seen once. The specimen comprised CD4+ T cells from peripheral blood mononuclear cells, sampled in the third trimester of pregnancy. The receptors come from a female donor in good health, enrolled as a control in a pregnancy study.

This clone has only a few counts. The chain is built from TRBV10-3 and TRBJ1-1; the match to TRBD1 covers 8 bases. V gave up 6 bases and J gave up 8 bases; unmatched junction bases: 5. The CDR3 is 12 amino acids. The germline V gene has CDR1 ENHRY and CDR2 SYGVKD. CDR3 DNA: TGTGCCATCAGGGCGGGACAGGAAGAAGCTTTCTTT. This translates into CAIRAGQEEAFF.

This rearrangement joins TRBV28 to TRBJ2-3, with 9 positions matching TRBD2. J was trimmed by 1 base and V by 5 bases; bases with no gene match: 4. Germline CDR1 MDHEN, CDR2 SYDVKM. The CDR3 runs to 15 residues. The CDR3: CASSLSGRGTDTQYF. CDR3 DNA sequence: TGTGCCAGCAGTCTTAGCGGGAGAGGCACAGATACGCAGTATTTT.

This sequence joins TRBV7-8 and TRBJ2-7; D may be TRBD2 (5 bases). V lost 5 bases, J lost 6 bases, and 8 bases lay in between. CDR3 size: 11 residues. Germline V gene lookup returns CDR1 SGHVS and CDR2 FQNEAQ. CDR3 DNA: TGTGCCAGCAGCGAGAGGGCCGAGCAGTACTTC. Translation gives CASSERAEQYF.

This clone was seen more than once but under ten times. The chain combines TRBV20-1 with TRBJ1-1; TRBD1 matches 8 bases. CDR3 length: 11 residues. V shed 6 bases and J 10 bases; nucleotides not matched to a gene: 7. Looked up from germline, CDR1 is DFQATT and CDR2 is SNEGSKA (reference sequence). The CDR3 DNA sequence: TGCAGTGCAGAAGACAGGGGAGGAGCTTTCTTT. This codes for CSAEDRGGAFF.

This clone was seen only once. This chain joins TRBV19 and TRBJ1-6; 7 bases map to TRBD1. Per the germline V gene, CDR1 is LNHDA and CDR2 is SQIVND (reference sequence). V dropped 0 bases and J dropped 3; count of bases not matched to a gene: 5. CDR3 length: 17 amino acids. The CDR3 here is CASSIDLTGSYNSPLHF. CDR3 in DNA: TGTGCCAGTAGTATAGATCTGACAGGGAGCTATAATTCACCCCTCCACTTT.

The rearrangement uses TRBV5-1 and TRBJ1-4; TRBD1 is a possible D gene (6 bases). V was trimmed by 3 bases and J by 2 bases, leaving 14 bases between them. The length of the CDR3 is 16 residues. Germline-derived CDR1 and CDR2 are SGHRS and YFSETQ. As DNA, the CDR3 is TGCGCCAGCAGCTATCAGGGGCCCCCTACTAATGAAAAACTGTTTTTT. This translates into CASSYQGPPTNEKLFF.